The clone carrying this TCR beta chain was observed a few times. The record originates from a study of blood T cell repertoires in COVID-19. Overall study: Acute and convalescent COVID-19 samples came from the United States, Italy and Spain. Sources were T cells, B-cell-depleted T cells, or PBMCs; the material itself was cDNA or gDNA.

V shed 5 bases and J shed 8 bases, with 17 bases lying between them. The length of the CDR3 is 15 residues. CDR1 is SGHRS and CDR2 is YFSETQ in the germline V gene. Original methodology: Quantification of nucleated cells was approximated via reference gene primer amplification. Data came from immunoSEQ multiplex PCR; TCRdb stores just in-frame clones and leaves some out. V and J calls and clone size are copied from that table; D and trimming were computed from the DNA. The table lists about 66,000 clones, approximately 90% of them singletons. The TCR sequence derives from a woman aged 70 to 79 with acute or convalescent COVID-19. The sample consisted of peripheral blood. This chain uses TRBV5-1 with TRBJ1-6, with D perhaps TRBD1 (5 bases). The DNA for the CDR3 is TGCGCCAGCAGGGCTCGGGACTTTGGCGATTCACCCCTCCACTTT. This gives the protein CASRARDFGDSPLHF.